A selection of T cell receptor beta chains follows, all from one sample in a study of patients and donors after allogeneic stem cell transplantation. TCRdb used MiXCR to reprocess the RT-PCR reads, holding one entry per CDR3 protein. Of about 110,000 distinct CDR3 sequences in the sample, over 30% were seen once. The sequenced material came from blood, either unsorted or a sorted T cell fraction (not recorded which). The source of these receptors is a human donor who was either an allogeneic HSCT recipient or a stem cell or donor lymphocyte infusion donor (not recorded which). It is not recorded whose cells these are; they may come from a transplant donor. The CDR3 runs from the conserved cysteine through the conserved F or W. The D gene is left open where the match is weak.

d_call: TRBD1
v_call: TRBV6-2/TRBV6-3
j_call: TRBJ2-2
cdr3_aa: CASTPGTGAITGELFF

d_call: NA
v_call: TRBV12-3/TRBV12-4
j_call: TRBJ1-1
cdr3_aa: CASSFGMNTEAFF

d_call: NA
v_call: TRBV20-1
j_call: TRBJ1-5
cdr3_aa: CSARKGSVNQPQHF

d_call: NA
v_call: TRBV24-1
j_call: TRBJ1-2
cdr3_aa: CATSDQQKNYGYTF

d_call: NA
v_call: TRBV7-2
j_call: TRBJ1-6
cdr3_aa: CASSLMGLKNSPLHF

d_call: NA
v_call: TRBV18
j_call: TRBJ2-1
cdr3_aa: CASSPIESPYNEQFF

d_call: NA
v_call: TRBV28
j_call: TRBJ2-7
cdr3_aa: CASSLSPGTYEQYF

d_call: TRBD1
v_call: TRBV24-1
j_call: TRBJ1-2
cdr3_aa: CATSPGQGSYGYTF

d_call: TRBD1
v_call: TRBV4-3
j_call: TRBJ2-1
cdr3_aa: CASKTRTGGERSSYNEQFF

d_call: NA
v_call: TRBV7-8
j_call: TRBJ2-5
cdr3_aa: CASSTWGPEGTQYF

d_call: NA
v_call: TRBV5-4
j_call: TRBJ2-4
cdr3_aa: CASSSDGLVAKNIQYF

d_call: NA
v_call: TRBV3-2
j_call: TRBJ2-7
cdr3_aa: CASVSPGDHEQYF

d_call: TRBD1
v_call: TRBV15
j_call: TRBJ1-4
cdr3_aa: CATSARDRGFTNEKLFF

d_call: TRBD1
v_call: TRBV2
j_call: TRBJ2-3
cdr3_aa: CASSERPGTVDTQYF

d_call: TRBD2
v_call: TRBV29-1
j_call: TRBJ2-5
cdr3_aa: CSVPPRLAGIQETQYF

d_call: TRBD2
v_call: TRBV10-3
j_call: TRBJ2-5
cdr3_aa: CAISETSGSETQYF

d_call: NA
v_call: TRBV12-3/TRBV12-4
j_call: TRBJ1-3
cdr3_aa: CASTRGISGNTIYF

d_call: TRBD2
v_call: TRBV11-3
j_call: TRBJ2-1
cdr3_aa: CASSLVGLADEQFF

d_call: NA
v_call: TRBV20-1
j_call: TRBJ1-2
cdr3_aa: CSPLGNYGYTF

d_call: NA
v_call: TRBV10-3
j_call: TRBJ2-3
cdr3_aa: CAISGSQPSTDTQYF

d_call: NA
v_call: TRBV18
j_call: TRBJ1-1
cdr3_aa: CASSPLTGGNTEAFF

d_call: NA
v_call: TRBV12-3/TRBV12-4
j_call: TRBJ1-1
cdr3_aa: CASSFTTGNTEAFF

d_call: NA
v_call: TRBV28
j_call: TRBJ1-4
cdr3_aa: CASSSGRQFLGEKLFF

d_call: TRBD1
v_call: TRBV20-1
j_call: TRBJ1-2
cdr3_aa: CSARDRANYGYTF

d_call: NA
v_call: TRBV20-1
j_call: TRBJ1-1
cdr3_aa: CSARDATGQGSFF

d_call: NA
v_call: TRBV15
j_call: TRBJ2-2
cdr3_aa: CATSREGHTGELFF

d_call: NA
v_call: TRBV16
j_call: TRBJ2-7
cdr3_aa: CASSQSSVEQYF

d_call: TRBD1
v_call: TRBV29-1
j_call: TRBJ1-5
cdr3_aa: CSAYRTGGEGNQPQHF

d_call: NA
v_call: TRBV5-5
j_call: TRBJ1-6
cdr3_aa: CASNVLRGPGNSPLHF

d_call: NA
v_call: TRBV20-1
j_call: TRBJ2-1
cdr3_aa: CSARMGKGNEQFF

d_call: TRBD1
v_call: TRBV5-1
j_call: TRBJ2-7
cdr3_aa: CASSYKTGTYEQYF

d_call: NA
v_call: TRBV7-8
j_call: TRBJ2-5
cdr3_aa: CASSGHLSYQETQYF

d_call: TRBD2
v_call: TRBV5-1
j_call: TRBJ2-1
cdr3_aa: CASSLLVPGGSGIEQFF

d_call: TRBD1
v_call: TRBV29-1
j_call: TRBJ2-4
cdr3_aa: CSVETGTGKNIQYF

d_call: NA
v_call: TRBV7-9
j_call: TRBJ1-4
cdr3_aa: CASGQGGEKLFF

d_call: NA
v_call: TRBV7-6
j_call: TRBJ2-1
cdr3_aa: CASSFVEGTPRNEQFF

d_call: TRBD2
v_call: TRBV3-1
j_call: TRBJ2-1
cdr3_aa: CASNGREGDEQFF

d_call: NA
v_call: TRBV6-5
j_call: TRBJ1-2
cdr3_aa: CASSLWGGYGYTF

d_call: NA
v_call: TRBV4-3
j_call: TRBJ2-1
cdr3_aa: CASSQDRIYNEQFF

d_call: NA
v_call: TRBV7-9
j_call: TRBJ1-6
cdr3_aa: CASSLGSRGTPLHF

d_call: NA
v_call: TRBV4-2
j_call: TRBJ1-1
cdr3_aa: CASSHLEQGPEAFF

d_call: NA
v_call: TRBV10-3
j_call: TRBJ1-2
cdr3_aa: CAISERDFPSGYGYTF

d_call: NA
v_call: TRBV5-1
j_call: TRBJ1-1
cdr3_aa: CASSSVAGRQAEAFF

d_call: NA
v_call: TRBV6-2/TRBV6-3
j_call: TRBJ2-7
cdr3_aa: CASNPGAPYEQYF

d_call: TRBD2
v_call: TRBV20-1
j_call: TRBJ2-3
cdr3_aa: CSAEGLAVTDTQYF